This TCR beta chain was captured in a study of persistence of HIV-infected CD4 T cells. Study-wide results and limits: CMV- and Gag-responding cells had lower TCRbeta richness than CD3/CD28-responding cells.

About this clone itself: Its antigen is currently unknown.

The J segment lost 7 bases and the V segment lost 6 bases, leaving 7 bases of the junction unmatched. There are 14 residues in the CDR3. Per germline, CDR1 LNHNV and CDR2 YYDKDF (reference sequence). Sequencing used immunoSEQ version 4 in survey mode. Produced via immunoSEQ multiplex PCR; TCRdb's table is partial and in-frame only. The data hold more than 45,000 clones, with over 70% observed a single time. Cells were stimulated with CMV-infected fibroblast lysates at 8.5 to 10 ug/mL. CD40L-negative CD69-negative CD45RO-high memory CD4+ T cells were sorted as populations depleted of antigen-responding cells. CD8-depleted PBMCs were stimulated less than 20 hours with anti-CD28/CD49d costimulation, CD40-blocking antibody and enfuvirtide.

This TCR was sampled from an adult man with HIV who was CMV-seropositive. The rearrangement joins TRBV15 to TRBJ2-1, with 9 bases matching TRBD2. The sequenced sample was CD4+ T cells sorted from PBMCs after approximately 19-hour stimulation, obtained from a patient who received antiretroviral therapy. Written as DNA, the CDR3 is TGTGCCACCAGAGAAGCGGGGGGAAATAATGAGCAGTTCTTC. Protein: CATREAGGNNEQFF.